The rows below give T cell receptor beta chains drawn from one sample of a study of cytomegalovirus exposure and HLA in healthy donors. Profiled with immunoSEQ multiplex PCR; TCRdb holds only in-frame clones, not every one. The table records roughly 130,000 clones, 80% of them present only once. The sample comprised PBMCs. The origin of the receptors is a male donor in good health and CMV-seronegative. The conserved cysteine and the conserved F or W are not part of the CDR3 here. Each record gives: CDR3 protein, V gene, CDR3 length, clone size, J gene. Clone size is shown for a subset of rows, as once, few, many or a class of expanded clone.

CDR3 protein: GSTTSGGIVSSYNEQF
V gene: TRBV30
CDR3 length: 16
clone size: -
J gene: TRBJ2-1

CDR3 protein: AVPLRGGYGYT
V gene: TRBV28
CDR3 length: 11
clone size: -
J gene: TRBJ1-2

CDR3 protein: ASRSTSGRNFREQY
V gene: TRBV5-1
CDR3 length: 14
clone size: -
J gene: TRBJ2-7

CDR3 protein: ASSLGQDTQY
V gene: TRBV5-6
CDR3 length: 10
clone size: -
J gene: TRBJ2-3

CDR3 protein: ASSERTGGEQPQH
V gene: TRBV2
CDR3 length: 13
clone size: -
J gene: TRBJ1-5

CDR3 protein: ASSGSSGANVLT
V gene: TRBV9
CDR3 length: 12
clone size: -
J gene: TRBJ2-6

CDR3 protein: ASSERDRGSYEQY
V gene: TRBV28
CDR3 length: 13
clone size: -
J gene: TRBJ2-7

CDR3 protein: ASSPRTSWSEQF
V gene: TRBV6-5
CDR3 length: 12
clone size: -
J gene: TRBJ2-1

CDR3 protein: ASRRTAQGGYEQY
V gene: TRBV2
CDR3 length: 13
clone size: -
J gene: -

CDR3 protein: ASRDLTAEAF
V gene: TRBV6-5
CDR3 length: 10
clone size: -
J gene: TRBJ1-1

CDR3 protein: ASSLSGTVWTEAF
V gene: TRBV27
CDR3 length: 13
clone size: -
J gene: TRBJ1-1

CDR3 protein: ASSSSRRDEKLF
V gene: TRBV28
CDR3 length: 12
clone size: -
J gene: TRBJ1-4

CDR3 protein: SVGSGGTSYEQY
V gene: TRBV29-1
CDR3 length: 12
clone size: -
J gene: TRBJ2-7

CDR3 protein: AWSWVQAPEAF
V gene: TRBV30
CDR3 length: 11
clone size: once
J gene: TRBJ1-1

CDR3 protein: ASSQTTGNTGELF
V gene: TRBV7-2
CDR3 length: 13
clone size: -
J gene: TRBJ2-2

CDR3 protein: ASSFRDSSYEQY
V gene: TRBV2
CDR3 length: 12
clone size: -
J gene: TRBJ2-7

CDR3 protein: ASSLQAVVNTQY
V gene: TRBV5-6
CDR3 length: 12
clone size: once
J gene: TRBJ2-3

CDR3 protein: SVSGRSSGANVLT
V gene: TRBV29-1
CDR3 length: 13
clone size: many
J gene: TRBJ2-6

CDR3 protein: ASSLQQPDGYT
V gene: TRBV5-1
CDR3 length: 11
clone size: -
J gene: TRBJ1-2

CDR3 protein: ASSSNTGGDTGELF
V gene: TRBV5-6
CDR3 length: 14
clone size: -
J gene: TRBJ2-2

CDR3 protein: ASSPYPLDRGLMGQPQH
V gene: TRBV28
CDR3 length: 17
clone size: -
J gene: TRBJ1-5

CDR3 protein: AILSDREDTQY
V gene: TRBV10-3
CDR3 length: 11
clone size: -
J gene: TRBJ2-3

CDR3 protein: ASSPGGAGYEQY
V gene: TRBV4-1
CDR3 length: 12
clone size: few
J gene: TRBJ2-7

CDR3 protein: ASSPPDVGAYNEQF
V gene: TRBV18
CDR3 length: 14
clone size: -
J gene: TRBJ2-1

CDR3 protein: ASSERKGNEQF
V gene: TRBV6-1
CDR3 length: 11
clone size: -
J gene: TRBJ2-1

CDR3 protein: SSSLAFGTGRNSPLH
V gene: TRBV7-9
CDR3 length: 15
clone size: once
J gene: TRBJ1-6

CDR3 protein: ASSYGTGGESPLH
V gene: TRBV6-5
CDR3 length: 13
clone size: -
J gene: TRBJ1-6

CDR3 protein: ASSENRSGGREASTQY
V gene: TRBV2
CDR3 length: 16
clone size: few
J gene: TRBJ2-5

CDR3 protein: ASSLALWGGTSRGRGTGELF
V gene: TRBV7-2
CDR3 length: 20
clone size: -
J gene: TRBJ2-2

CDR3 protein: SSSSKLPTRDVPTYEQY
V gene: TRBV7-9
CDR3 length: 17
clone size: -
J gene: TRBJ2-7

CDR3 protein: ASSAGLAGSGANVLT
V gene: TRBV5-1
CDR3 length: 15
clone size: few
J gene: TRBJ2-6

CDR3 protein: ATGDSPSSEKLF
V gene: TRBV15
CDR3 length: 12
clone size: -
J gene: TRBJ1-4

CDR3 protein: ASSLEAGAEYEQY
V gene: TRBV5-1
CDR3 length: 13
clone size: -
J gene: TRBJ2-7

CDR3 protein: ASSLSRDSPLH
V gene: TRBV7-9
CDR3 length: 11
clone size: -
J gene: TRBJ1-6

CDR3 protein: ASSLGGDGETQY
V gene: TRBV7-2
CDR3 length: 12
clone size: few
J gene: TRBJ2-5

CDR3 protein: AGSRSAGAVTDTQY
V gene: TRBV9
CDR3 length: 14
clone size: -
J gene: TRBJ2-3